Given below is one TCR beta chain in context. The data were obtained in a study of graft-versus-host responses after intestinal transplantation. Study context: All recipients were transplanted with multivisceral, liver-intestinal, or isolated intestinal grafts. The whole recipient group had anti-thymocyte globulin induction followed by tacrolimus and steroids for about three years.

V shed 10 bases and J shed 6 bases, with 13 bases lying between them. CDR1 and CDR2 from the germline V gene are MNHNS and SASEGT. The CDR3 loop spans 12 amino acids. Libraries were prepared by immunoSEQ multiplex PCR; TCRdb keeps only in-frame clonotypes and omits some of them. In the table there are almost 55,000 clones, about 90% of which are singletons. Sequences were derived from PBMCs, sampled approximately 660 days after intestinal transplant. The chain couples TRBV6-1 to TRBJ2-1; D is uncertain. This clonotype was obtained from a human patient who received an intestinal transplant, so some T cells may come from the graft donor. CDR3 sequence reads: CATPDGINEQFF. The CDR3 DNA reads TGTGCCACCCCGGACGGAATCAATGAGCAGTTCTTC.